This is a list of T cell receptor beta chains from one sample in a study of cytomegalovirus exposure and HLA in healthy donors. Clones were read by immunoSEQ multiplex PCR, and TCRdb kept only the in-frame ones, dropping some. The table lists roughly 64,000 clones, roughly 94% of them singletons. The sample was PBMCs. The receptor source for this set is a woman aged 18 to 35 in good health and CMV-seropositive. Both conserved end residues are part of each CDR3. Each record gives: clone size, D gene, V gene, J gene, CDR3 DNA, CDR3 protein. A D gene is named only where the DNA matches it firmly. For some rows the clone size is stated as once, few or many, or as a class when expanded; others skip it.

clone size: .
D gene: TRBD1
V gene: TRBV7-2
J gene: TRBJ1-1
CDR3 DNA: TGTGCCAGCAGCTTAAGAAGTGGGACAGATGAAGCTTTCTTT
CDR3 protein: CASSLRSGTDEAFF

clone size: .
D gene: .
V gene: TRBV2
J gene: TRBJ2-1
CDR3 DNA: TGTGCCAGCTCCGGGCGGGATGGGGATGAGCAGTTCTTC
CDR3 protein: CASSGRDGDEQFF

clone size: .
D gene: .
V gene: TRBV5-1
J gene: TRBJ1-1
CDR3 DNA: TGCGCCAGCAGCTCCTACCAAGAAGCTTTCTTT
CDR3 protein: CASSSYQEAFF

clone size: .
D gene: .
V gene: TRBV5-6
J gene: TRBJ2-4
CDR3 DNA: TGTGCCAGCAGCCGCCTCCAGGGGGGTGTCGCCAAAAACATTCAGTACTTC
CDR3 protein: CASSRLQGGVAKNIQYF

clone size: .
D gene: .
V gene: TRBV19
J gene: TRBJ2-1
CDR3 DNA: TGTGCCAGTAGTATTCGGGGATCGGGATTTGAGCAGTTCTTC
CDR3 protein: CASSIRGSGFEQFF

clone size: .
D gene: .
V gene: TRBV5-1
J gene: TRBJ2-3
CDR3 DNA: TGCGCCAGCAGCTTCGGGCAGGGGACCACAGATACGCAGTATTTT
CDR3 protein: CASSFGQGTTDTQYF

clone size: once
D gene: TRBD1
V gene: TRBV7-2
J gene: TRBJ1-4
CDR3 DNA: TGTGCCAGCAGCTTAGGACAGGGAAATGAAAAACTGTTTTTT
CDR3 protein: CASSLGQGNEKLFF

clone size: .
D gene: .
V gene: TRBV6-5
J gene: TRBJ1-1
CDR3 DNA: TGTGCCACCTGGGAGGGAATGAACACTGAAGCTTTCTTT
CDR3 protein: CATWEGMNTEAFF

clone size: .
D gene: .
V gene: TRBV18
J gene: TRBJ2-6
CDR3 DNA: TGTGCCAGCTTTCAGGGTTCAGGGGCCAACGTCCTGACTTTC
CDR3 protein: CASFQGSGANVLTF

clone size: .
D gene: TRBD2
V gene: TRBV29-1
J gene: TRBJ2-7
CDR3 DNA: TGCAGCGTTCGCTATGGGAGCGGGAGGGAAGTCTACGAGCAGTACTTC
CDR3 protein: CSVRYGSGREVYEQYF

clone size: .
D gene: TRBD1
V gene: TRBV18
J gene: TRBJ1-5
CDR3 DNA: TGTGCCAGCTCACGGGGGACAGGGTTTCATAGCAATCAGCCCCAGCATTTT
CDR3 protein: CASSRGTGFHSNQPQHF

clone size: .
D gene: .
V gene: TRBV29-1
J gene: TRBJ2-5
CDR3 DNA: TGCAGCGTTCGGCAGGAAATAGACCAAGAGACCCAGTACTTC
CDR3 protein: CSVRQEIDQETQYF

clone size: .
D gene: TRBD2
V gene: TRBV27
J gene: TRBJ2-7
CDR3 DNA: TGTGCCAGCAGTTTGGTGGCTAGCGGGAGGCACGAGCAGTACTTC
CDR3 protein: CASSLVASGRHEQYF

clone size: .
D gene: TRBD2
V gene: TRBV15
J gene: TRBJ2-1
CDR3 DNA: TGTGCCACCAGCAGAGATCCCCCTACTAGCGGGGGCTACAATGAGCAGTTCTTC
CDR3 protein: CATSRDPPTSGGYNEQFF

clone size: once
D gene: .
V gene: TRBV5-4
J gene: TRBJ2-5
CDR3 DNA: TGTGCCAGCAGCTTATCTTCCCAAGAGACCCAGTACTTC
CDR3 protein: CASSLSSQETQYF

clone size: .
D gene: .
V gene: TRBV4-3
J gene: TRBJ1-3
CDR3 DNA: TGCGCCAGCAGCCAGGGGGGTTCGTCTGGAAACACCATATATTTT
CDR3 protein: CASSQGGSSGNTIYF

clone size: .
D gene: .
V gene: TRBV19
J gene: TRBJ2-7
CDR3 DNA: TGTGCCAGTAGTATTCAGGACTCCTACGAGCAGTACTTC
CDR3 protein: CASSIQDSYEQYF

clone size: .
D gene: .
V gene: TRBV5-1
J gene: TRBJ2-1
CDR3 DNA: TGCGCCAGCAGTATCCCGGAGGGGTTAAATGAGCAGTTCTTC
CDR3 protein: CASSIPEGLNEQFF

clone size: .
D gene: .
V gene: TRBV7-8
J gene: TRBJ1-1
CDR3 DNA: TGTGCCAGCAGCTTAGTTCGGGGGACGAACACTGAAGCTTTCTTT
CDR3 protein: CASSLVRGTNTEAFF

clone size: .
D gene: TRBD1
V gene: TRBV7-6
J gene: TRBJ1-1
CDR3 DNA: TGTGCCAGCAGCAGAGGGACAGGGGGGGCGAGCACTGAAGCTTTCTTT
CDR3 protein: CASSRGTGGASTEAFF

clone size: .
D gene: .
V gene: TRBV6-5
J gene: TRBJ2-1
CDR3 DNA: TGTGCCAGCAGTTACTCGAATACTAACAATGAGCAGTTCTTC
CDR3 protein: CASSYSNTNNEQFF

clone size: .
D gene: TRBD2
V gene: TRBV19
J gene: TRBJ2-1
CDR3 DNA: TGTGCCAGTAGTAGGATAAGCGGGAGGGCCGAGAATGAGCAGTTCTTC
CDR3 protein: CASSRISGRAENEQFF

clone size: .
D gene: TRBD1
V gene: TRBV5-8
J gene: TRBJ1-5
CDR3 DNA: TGTGCCAGCAGCTTAAACAGGGGGCTGGGCGATCAGCCCCAGCATTTT
CDR3 protein: CASSLNRGLGDQPQHF

clone size: .
D gene: .
V gene: TRBV28
J gene: TRBJ1-2
CDR3 DNA: TGTGCCAGCAGTTCCCCAGGAAGGAACTATGGCTACACCTTC
CDR3 protein: CASSSPGRNYGYTF

clone size: .
D gene: .
V gene: TRBV7-2
J gene: TRBJ1-1
CDR3 DNA: TGTGCCAGCACCCACGGTGGGGGGACTGAAGCTTTCTTT
CDR3 protein: CASTHGGGTEAFF

clone size: .
D gene: TRBD2
V gene: TRBV7-6
J gene: TRBJ2-2
CDR3 DNA: TGTGCCAGCAGCAGGACTAGCGGGCCCGCCGGGGAGCTGTTTTTT
CDR3 protein: CASSRTSGPAGELFF

clone size: .
D gene: .
V gene: TRBV10-3
J gene: TRBJ2-5
CDR3 DNA: TGTGCCATCAGTGAGTCTACAGAAGAGACCCAGTACTTC
CDR3 protein: CAISESTEETQYF

clone size: .
D gene: .
V gene: TRBV7-9
J gene: TRBJ1-1
CDR3 DNA: TGTGCCAGCAGCTTAGAGTCCGGGACACGGAACACTGAAGCTTTCTTT
CDR3 protein: CASSLESGTRNTEAFF

clone size: .
D gene: .
V gene: TRBV6-1
J gene: TRBJ1-1
CDR3 DNA: TGTGCCAGCAGCGCAAACAGGGTTGCAGCTTTCTTT
CDR3 protein: CASSANRVAAFF

clone size: .
D gene: TRBD1
V gene: TRBV7-2
J gene: TRBJ2-7
CDR3 DNA: TGTGCCAGCAGCTCTTGGACAGGGCCGAGCTCCTACGAGCAGTACTTC
CDR3 protein: CASSSWTGPSSYEQYF

clone size: .
D gene: .
V gene: TRBV18
J gene: TRBJ2-6
CDR3 DNA: TGTGCCAGCTCATCCACCCGGGGCTCTGGGGCCAACGTCCTGACTTTC
CDR3 protein: CASSSTRGSGANVLTF

clone size: .
D gene: TRBD1
V gene: TRBV15
J gene: TRBJ2-7
CDR3 DNA: TGTGCCACAAGACAGGGACAGGGGTCCTACGAGCAGTACTTC
CDR3 protein: CATRQGQGSYEQYF

clone size: .
D gene: .
V gene: TRBV28
J gene: TRBJ1-5
CDR3 DNA: TGTGCCAGCTGGCAGACAGGTAATCAGCCCCAGCATTTT
CDR3 protein: CASWQTGNQPQHF

clone size: .
D gene: .
V gene: TRBV5-1
J gene: TRBJ1-2
CDR3 DNA: TGCGCCAGCAGGGGTCCAGGCCCCTACTCTAACTATGGCTACACCTTC
CDR3 protein: CASRGPGPYSNYGYTF

clone size: .
D gene: .
V gene: TRBV12-2
J gene: TRBJ2-7
CDR3 DNA: TGTGCAAGAGCGCCAAAGGACTTGGACTACGAGCAGTACTTC
CDR3 protein: CARAPKDLDYEQYF

clone size: .
D gene: .
V gene: TRBV28
J gene: TRBJ2-1
CDR3 DNA: TGTGCCACCCAGGGGGAGCGGGTGACCAATGAGCAGTTCTTC
CDR3 protein: CATQGERVTNEQFF

clone size: .
D gene: .
V gene: TRBV13
J gene: TRBJ1-3
CDR3 DNA: TGTGCCAGCAGTAAGCGTCAGCGTTCTGGAAACACCATATATTTT
CDR3 protein: CASSKRQRSGNTIYF

clone size: .
D gene: TRBD1
V gene: TRBV6-6
J gene: TRBJ2-6
CDR3 DNA: TGTGCCAGCAGACCCGGACAGGGCGGGGCCAACGTCCTGACTTTC
CDR3 protein: CASRPGQGGANVLTF

clone size: .
D gene: .
V gene: TRBV11-2
J gene: TRBJ2-7
CDR3 DNA: TGTGCCAGCAGCCAACCGGGTCACTACGAGCAGTACTTC
CDR3 protein: CASSQPGHYEQYF

clone size: .
D gene: .
V gene: TRBV5-3
J gene: TRBJ1-1
CDR3 DNA: TGTGCCAGAGAACGACAGGAAGAGAGTACTGAAGCTTTCTTT
CDR3 protein: CARERQEESTEAFF

clone size: .
D gene: .
V gene: TRBV14
J gene: TRBJ1-2
CDR3 DNA: TGTGCCAGCAGCCAGTCCTTCGGGGGTGGAGGCTACACCTTC
CDR3 protein: CASSQSFGGGGYTF